This T cell receptor (beta chain) was profiled in a study of molecular identifiers for immune sequencing clone quantification. Study background: In replicates, RNA from around 18,000 or 91,000 naive CD8 cells was divided five ways and four parts were sequenced. The study, taken as a whole, reports: Because of identical TCR molecules sharing a barcode, sizes of highly expanded clones could be underestimated.

The authors built bulk TCR libraries by previously described methods with listed TCR primers. TCRdb analysed the PCR reads with MiXCR anew, one entry per CDR3 protein. The sample includes over 550,000 distinct CDR3 sequences, about 25% of them seen just once. This clonotype was detected many times. What it binds is unknown. Germline V gives CDR1 DFQATT, CDR2 SNEGSKA (reference sequence). Trimming left V 3 bases short and J 9 bases short, with 9 bases between. CDR3 length: 11 amino acids. The clonotype comes from a human donor in good health. Some libraries in this study had Jurkat cell RNA spiked in. This chain connects TRBV20-1 to TRBJ2-1, with a weak D call TRBD2 (5 bases). The sequencing sample was made of naive CD8+ T cells from blood, with Jurkat cell RNA spiked in. This sample's subset: FACS-sorted CD8+CD4-CCR7+CD45RA+ naive T cells. CDR3 sequence reads: CSAREVGEQFF. DNA of the CDR3: TGCAGTGCTAGGGAGGTTGGTGAGCAGTTCTTC.